This passage covers 2 T cell receptor beta chains from one sample sequenced in a study of early T cells in non-severe SARS-CoV-2 infection. TCRdb ran MiXCR on the 5' RACE reads and lists one entry per CDR3 protein. Seen here are fewer than 30,000 distinct CDR3 sequences, about 4.5% observed once, and the top ten hold approximately 15%. The material sequenced was whole blood. The receptors stem from an adult who was a healthcare worker with PCR-confirmed SARS-CoV-2 infection or an uninfected control (not recorded which).

This clonotype was detected ten times or more. The chain couples TRBV20-1 to TRBJ2-6; maybe TRBD1 (5 bases). This CDR3 spans 17 amino acids. V was cut by 0 bases and J by 2 bases, with 14 bases left in between. Germline assignment: CDR1 DFQATT and CDR2 SNEGSKA (reference sequence). CDR3 nucleotides: TGCAGTGCTAGAGATGTAACCAGGGTACCTGGGGCCAACGTCCTGACTTTC. It codes for CSARDVTRVPGANVLTF.

This clonotype was seen repeatedly, ten times or more. V gene TRBV10-1 combines with J gene TRBJ2-1; possible D gene TRBD1, 8 bases. The CDR3 contains 18 residues. The germline V gene encodes CDR1 WNHNN and CDR2 SYGVQD (reference sequence). V was pared by 2 bases and J by 4 bases, with 21 bases between. CDR3 sequence reads: CASSETGGAVGYYNEQFF. The CDR3 DNA follows: TGCGCCAGCAGTGAGACAGGGGGGGCCGTAGGGTATTACAATGAGCAGTTCTTC.